The 5 T cell receptor beta chains in this list originate from one sample, sequenced in a study of blood T cell repertoires in COVID-19. Sequencing used immunoSEQ multiplex PCR; TCRdb keeps in-frame clones, though not all of them. The repertoire holds 440,000 or so clones, with about 91% as singletons. Material for sequencing was peripheral blood. The source of these receptors is a woman aged 40 to 55 with COVID-19, enrolled during active disease.

The chain is built from TRBV11-1 and TRBJ1-2; D uncertain. V shed 3 bases and J shed 0 bases, with 14 bases lying between them. The CDR3 totals 16 residues. Germline CDR1 and CDR2: SGHAT and FQDESV (reference sequence). Here the CDR3 reads CASSLDRGSSNYGYTF. Here the CDR3 DNA reads TGTGCCAGCAGCTTGGATCGTGGGAGCTCTAACTATGGCTACACCTTC.

The table lists this clone with a few counts. J is TRBJ1-6 and V is TRBV5-8; TRBD1 might be the D (5 bases). CDR1 SGHTS and CDR2 YDEGEE come from the germline V gene. This CDR3 has 15 residues. Trimming cost V 2 bases and J 8 bases, with 14 bases left between them. The CDR3 DNA sequence: TGTGCCAGCAGCTTTAGGGGTTTTTCGGATTCACCCCTCCACTTT. This gives the protein CASSFRGFSDSPLHF. Looking up the rest from reference TRBV5-8 and TRBJ1-6 gives the full variable domain: EAGVTQSPTHLIKTRGQQATLRCSPISGHTSVYWYQQALGLGLQFLLWYDEGEERNRGNFPPRFSGRQFPNYSSELNVNALELEDSALYLCASSFRGFSDSPLHFGNGTRLTVT.

J is TRBJ1-5 and V is TRBV6-5; D not resolved. The CDR3 has 15 amino acids. The germline CDR1 and CDR2 sequences are MNHEY and SVGAGI. The V gene lost 7 bases and the J gene lost 6 bases, with 19 bases spanning the gap. The chain's CDR3 is CASTSVAFRGQPQHF. The DNA of the CDR3 is TGTGCCAGCACTAGCGTAGCCTTTCGAGGTCAGCCCCAGCATTTT.

In DNA form, the CDR3 reads TGTGCCTGGAGTCGACAGTCTAATGAAAAACTGTTTTTT. Its protein is CAWSRQSNEKLFF. The chain uses TRBV30 and TRBJ1-4, with a tentative D call TRBD1 (5 bases). The V and J ends lost 2 bases and 3 bases respectively, with 7 bases between them. There are 13 residues in the CDR3. The germline gives CDR1 GTSNPN, CDR2 SVGIG (reference sequence).

The chain couples TRBV11-2 to TRBJ1-2; TRBD1 aligns across 12 bases. The CDR3 loop spans 18 amino acids. CDR1 and CDR2 from the germline V gene are SGHAT and FQNNGV. Trimming took 1 base from V and 2 from J; bases not matched to a gene: 8. This CDR3 is CASSLGLGQGAPNYGYTF. The CDR3 DNA is TGTGCCAGCAGCTTAGGTTTGGGACAGGGGGCCCCAAACTATGGCTACACCTTC.